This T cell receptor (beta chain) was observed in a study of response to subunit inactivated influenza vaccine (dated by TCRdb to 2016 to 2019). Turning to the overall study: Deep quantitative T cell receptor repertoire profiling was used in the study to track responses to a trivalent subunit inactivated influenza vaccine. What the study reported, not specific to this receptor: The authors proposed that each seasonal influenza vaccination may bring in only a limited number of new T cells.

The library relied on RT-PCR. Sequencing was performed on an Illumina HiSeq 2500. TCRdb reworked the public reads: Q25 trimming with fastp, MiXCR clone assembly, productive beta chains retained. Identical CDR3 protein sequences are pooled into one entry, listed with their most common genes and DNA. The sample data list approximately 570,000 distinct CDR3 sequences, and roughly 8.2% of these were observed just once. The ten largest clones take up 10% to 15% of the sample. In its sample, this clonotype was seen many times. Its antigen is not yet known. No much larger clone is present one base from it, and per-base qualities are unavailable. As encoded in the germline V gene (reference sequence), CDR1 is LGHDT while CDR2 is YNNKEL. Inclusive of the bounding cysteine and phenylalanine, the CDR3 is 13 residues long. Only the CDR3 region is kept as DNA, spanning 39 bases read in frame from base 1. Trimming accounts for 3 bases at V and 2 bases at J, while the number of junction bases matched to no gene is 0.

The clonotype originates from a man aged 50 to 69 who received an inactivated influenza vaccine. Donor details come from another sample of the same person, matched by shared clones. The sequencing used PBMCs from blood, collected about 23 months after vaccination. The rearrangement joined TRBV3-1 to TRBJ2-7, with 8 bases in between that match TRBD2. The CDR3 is CASSQGLAYEQYF. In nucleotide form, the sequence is TGTGCCAGCAGCCAGGGACTAGCCTACGAGCAGTACTTC.